This T cell receptor beta chain was recovered during a study of cytomegalovirus exposure and HLA in healthy donors. Overall study context: Earlier, 110 million or so unique TCR beta sequences were recovered from approximately 180 million T cells by an analysis. Regarding the study as a whole: A later analysis found TCR association rates differed by HLA locus, highest for DRB1 and lowest for HLA-C. TCR beta chain V- and J-gene trimming was linked, in a later analysis, to a missense variant in DCLRE1C.

Comment on this clone: Antigen specificity is unknown.

The CDR3 loop spans 14 amino acids. Trimming cost V 3 bases and J 5 bases; bases outside gene matches: 3. The V gene's germline CDR1 is SNHLY and CDR2 FYNNEI. 60 Vbeta and 13 Jbeta primers were used in PCR. Per the authors' pipeline: The authors later counted 70 million to 80 million unique TCR beta chains, 8.5 million to 13 million of them shared. The assay was immunoSEQ multiplex PCR, and TCRdb's table has in-frame clones only and misses some. From that table come the V and J calls and clone size; the DNA was used to work out D and trimming. The table records about 170,000 clones, 73% of them present only once.

J is TRBJ2-5 and V is TRBV2, with 10 bases that match TRBD1. This TCR derives from a woman between 18 and 29 years old in good health and CMV-seropositive. Sequencing was performed on PBMCs. CDR3 amino acids: CASSEGDRGETQYF. The DNA for the CDR3 is TGTGCCAGCAGTGAGGGGGACAGGGGTGAGACCCAGTACTTC.